A selection of T cell receptor beta chains follows, all from one sample in a study of cytomegalovirus exposure and HLA in healthy donors. Repertoires were generated with immunoSEQ multiplex PCR, while TCRdb's copy carries only in-frame clones and drops some. This sample has under 120,000 clones, with approximately 70% found just once. The sequenced sample was PBMCs. These receptors all come from a man aged 35 to 55 in good health and CMV-seropositive. CDR3s include the opening cysteine and the closing phenylalanine or tryptophan. The D gene is left open where the match is weak. Rows may omit the clone size; those that give it use once, few, many or a size class.

clone_size j_call v_call d_call cdr3_nt cdr3_aa
. TRBJ1-5 TRBV28 . TGTGCCAGCAGTATCCTAACCCGGGGGCAGCCCCAGCATTTT CASSILTRGQPQHF
. TRBJ2-2 TRBV10-1 TRBD1 TGCGCCAGCAGGGGGACAGGTGAAAACACCGGGGAGCTGTTTTTT CASRGTGENTGELFF
once TRBJ2-3 TRBV30 . TGTGCCTGGAGTGGGACTTTCGCGGATACGCAGTATTTT CAWSGTFADTQYF
few TRBJ2-3 TRBV5-4 . TGTGCCAGCAGCCTAGCCAGGGATACGCAGTATTTT CASSLARDTQYF
. TRBJ2-1 TRBV28 . TGTGCCAGCAGTTCCCTAGGGAGCGGTATAAGTGAGCAGTTCTTC CASSSLGSGISEQFF
. TRBJ2-3 TRBV6-1 . TGTGCCAGCAGTGAGGGCAGGGGCACAGATACGCAGTATTTT CASSEGRGTDTQYF
. TRBJ1-1 TRBV15 . TGTGCCACCAGCAGAGATCGCGACACTGAAGCTTTCTTT CATSRDRDTEAFF
. TRBJ1-2 TRBV15 . TGTGCCACCAGCAGTTATGGGGGGAACTATGGCTACACCTTC CATSSYGGNYGYTF
. TRBJ2-7 TRBV19 TRBD2 TGTGCCAGTAGCCTTGAGCGGGAGTCCCACGAGCAGTACTTC CASSLERESHEQYF
. TRBJ2-7 TRBV29-1 . TGCAGCGTTTTCGGACAGACGGGTGGGGTTCGGGAGCAGTACTTC CSVFGQTGGVREQYF
few TRBJ1-3 TRBV11-2 . TGTGCCAGCAGACAGGTACAGGCAAGCTCTGGAAACACCATATATTTT CASRQVQASSGNTIYF
. TRBJ2-2 TRBV19 TRBD2 TGTGCCAGTAGAGATAGACTAGCGGGAGTTACCGGGGAGCTGTTTTTT CASRDRLAGVTGELFF
. TRBJ2-5 TRBV6-5 TRBD1 TGTGCCAGCAGCGACCCGGGACAGCGACAAGAGACCCAGTACTTC CASSDPGQRQETQYF
few TRBJ1-5 TRBV10-3 . TGTGCCATCAAGACAGAGAATCAGCCCCAGCATTTT CAIKTENQPQHF
. TRBJ1-1 TRBV5-4 . TGTGCCAGCAGCTCGGTGGTCGGGAGGGAAGCTTTCTTT CASSSVVGREAFF
. TRBJ1-4 TRBV2 TRBD1 TGTGCCAGCAGACTCCGGGACAGATATAATGAAAAACTGTTTTTT CASRLRDRYNEKLFF
few TRBJ2-7 TRBV27 TRBD2 TGTGCCAGCAGTTCTCTAGCGGGAGGGGCCTCGGAGCAGTACTTC CASSSLAGGASEQYF
. TRBJ1-2 TRBV7-9 . TGTGCCAGCAGCTTAGAGGGGGGGATCTATGGCTACACCTTC CASSLEGGIYGYTF
. TRBJ1-5 TRBV7-9 TRBD1 TGTGCCAGCAGCTTGACAGGGAACAATCAGCCCCAGCATTTT CASSLTGNNQPQHF
. TRBJ2-1 TRBV27 . TGTGCCAGCAGTTCCAACAGGGCGGGTGAGCAGTTCTTC CASSSNRAGEQFF
few TRBJ1-1 TRBV10-3 TRBD1 TGTGCCATCGGAGGGACAGGTAACACTGAAGCTTTCTTT CAIGGTGNTEAFF
. TRBJ2-1 TRBV13 . TGTGCCAGCAGCTCCCCCGGAGCGTCCTACAATGAGCAGTTCTTC CASSSPGASYNEQFF
few TRBJ1-3 TRBV18 . TGTGCCAGCTCACCCGACATCTCTGGAAACACCATATATTTT CASSPDISGNTIYF
. TRBJ1-2 TRBV29-1 . TGCAGCGTTAAATCAGGGCAACCTACTAACTATGGCTACACCTTC CSVKSGQPTNYGYTF